This T cell receptor beta chain originates from a study of blood T cell repertoires in COVID-19 (dated by TCRdb to 2019 to 2021). General notes on the study: Collaborator samples came from the United States, Italy and Spain and covered acute and convalescent phases of COVID-19. The material from the prospective study consisted of cDNA or gDNA derived from T cells, B-cell-depleted T cells, or PBMCs. Deeply sampled blood TCRbeta repertoires from subjects exposed to, actively infected with, or recovered from COVID-19 were included in the dataset. The repertoires were released in a freely available public database intended as a resource for research on the immune response to SARS-CoV-2. Samples came from the ongoing ImmuneRACE study (first 160 participants) plus 1,254 subjects from 6 global collaborators. A de-identified subject ID, COVID-19 status, age in years and sex were almost always included in the sample metadata. Where available, HLA class I and class II types were obtained from metadata supplied by the sample provider rather than from assay-based typing.

TCRbeta CDR3 regions were amplified from genomic DNA using the immunoSEQ Assay, a bias-controlled multiplex PCR. In the original analysis: Within the assay, amplification of reference gene primers was used to estimate how many nucleated cells each sample contained. To quantify the absolute abundance of each unique TCRbeta CDR3 rearrangement, sequence reads were collapsed and filtered. For each sample, productive Simpson clonality was calculated as the square root of Simpson's diversity index across productive rearrangements. TCRdb obtained this table from immuneACCESS and retained in-frame rearrangements with V and J assigned. These tables miss some clones; where compared with another copy, unresolved V genes account for less than half of the shortfall, and the remainder is unexplained. That table supplies the V and J calls and clone size; D and trimming were determined from the DNA. The table for this sample lists just over 50,000 clones; over 75% of them were counted only once. Of the sample, about a sixth falls within the top ten clones.

The collaborating institutions used their own protocols to collect whole blood in K2EDTA tubes. Collaborator samples were shipped for TCRbeta analysis as frozen whole blood, isolated PBMCs, or DNA extracted from either sample type. V is cut by 7 bases and J by 5 bases, and the space between the germline ends is 36 bases. Counted from cysteine to phenylalanine, this CDR3 has 20 amino acids. Of the read, only the CDR3 DNA is kept; its 60 bases are in frame from base 1. About this clone: Its target antigen remains unknown. Base qualities were left out, and no much larger clone turns up one base away.

General study outcomes and caveats: Clinical and demographic metadata were provided uncurated, with the amount varying by source and participant.

The clonotype originates from a human donor with active COVID-19. The donor label of this sample is uncertain. This sequence uses TRBV23-1 and TRBJ2-7; D gene: possibly TRBD2, on 5 matching bases. TRBV23-1 is flagged as an ORF with uncertain function. Source material: peripheral blood. CDR3 region: CASKRPFRGLKYDGRNEQYF. The DNA sequence reads TGCGCCAGCAAGAGACCCTTCAGAGGGCTTAAGTACGATGGCCGAAACGAGCAGTACTTC.